A selection of T cell receptor beta chains follows, all from one sample in a study of shared clonotypes between healthy human individuals. Sequenced by immunoSEQ multiplex PCR; TCRdb stores in-frame clones only, minus some. The top ten clones hold 24% of a sample with 110,000 or so clones, 55% to 70% of them seen once. The sample taken for sequencing was memory CD8+ T cells sorted from blood. These receptors were collected from a woman aged 25 to 39 in good health. The CDR3 runs from the conserved cysteine through the conserved F or W. The D gene is left open where the match is weak. Part of the rows lack a size; the others show once, few, many or a class for expanded clones.

CDR3 length: 15
J gene: TRBJ2-5
D gene: TRBD2
V gene: TRBV7-3
clone size: -
CDR3 DNA: TGTGCCAGCAGCCCCGTGGGGGGGTCCTGGGAGACCCAGTACTTC
CDR3 protein: CASSPVGGSWETQYF

CDR3 length: 15
J gene: TRBJ2-6
D gene: -
V gene: TRBV6-5
clone size: many
CDR3 DNA: TGTGCCAGCAGTTACGGTAGCTCTGGGGCCAACGTCCTGACTTTC
CDR3 protein: CASSYGSSGANVLTF

CDR3 length: 15
J gene: TRBJ2-7
D gene: TRBD1
V gene: TRBV28
clone size: once
CDR3 DNA: TGTGCCAGCCGTTACGGGACAGGGGGGTTCTACGAGCAGTACTTC
CDR3 protein: CASRYGTGGFYEQYF

CDR3 length: 16
J gene: TRBJ1-2
D gene: TRBD1
V gene: TRBV19
clone size: -
CDR3 DNA: TGTGCCAGTAGTATCTTCCGGACAGGGGAGGCTTATGGCTACACCTTC
CDR3 protein: CASSIFRTGEAYGYTF

CDR3 length: 12
J gene: TRBJ2-3
D gene: -
V gene: TRBV6-1
clone size: -
CDR3 DNA: TGTGCCAGCAGTGAACAGAGCGATACGCAGTATTTT
CDR3 protein: CASSEQSDTQYF

CDR3 length: 15
J gene: TRBJ2-7
D gene: -
V gene: TRBV6-1
clone size: few
CDR3 DNA: TGTGCCAGCACCTTAGACCGGGGGGCTTCCTACGAGCAGTACTTC
CDR3 protein: CASTLDRGASYEQYF

CDR3 length: 17
J gene: TRBJ2-6
D gene: -
V gene: TRBV5-4
clone size: -
CDR3 DNA: TGTGCCAGCAGCTCCTACGAACTAGACGCTGGGGCCAACGTCCTGACTTTC
CDR3 protein: CASSSYELDAGANVLTF

CDR3 length: 16
J gene: TRBJ2-5
D gene: -
V gene: TRBV5-6
clone size: -
CDR3 DNA: TGTGCCAGCAGCTGGATGGCAGGGAGAATGATGGAGACCCAGTACTTC
CDR3 protein: CASSWMAGRMMETQYF

CDR3 length: 14
J gene: TRBJ2-2
D gene: -
V gene: TRBV29-1
clone size: -
CDR3 DNA: TGCAGCGTTGAGATATCGGAGGGGTCCGGGGAGCTGTTTTTT
CDR3 protein: CSVEISEGSGELFF

CDR3 length: 15
J gene: TRBJ2-7
D gene: -
V gene: TRBV5-1
clone size: -
CDR3 DNA: TGCGCCAGCAGCGGGTGCGATTGCGGGAATGGGGAGCAGTACTTC
CDR3 protein: CASSGCDCGNGEQYF

CDR3 length: 14
J gene: TRBJ2-3
D gene: TRBD1
V gene: TRBV6-4
clone size: few
CDR3 DNA: TGTGCCAGCAGTGAACAGGGGAGCACAGATACGCAGTATTTT
CDR3 protein: CASSEQGSTDTQYF

CDR3 length: 16
J gene: TRBJ2-4
D gene: -
V gene: TRBV19
clone size: -
CDR3 DNA: TGTGCCAGTAGTATACTTGGCGTCGAGATCCAAAACATTCAGTACTTC
CDR3 protein: CASSILGVEIQNIQYF

CDR3 length: 15
J gene: TRBJ1-3
D gene: TRBD1
V gene: TRBV19
clone size: few
CDR3 DNA: TGTGCCAGTAGTGCCGGGACAGGCCAAGGCGGCACCATATATTTT
CDR3 protein: CASSAGTGQGGTIYF

CDR3 length: 14
J gene: TRBJ2-5
D gene: -
V gene: TRBV5-1
clone size: -
CDR3 DNA: TGCGCCAGCAGCTTGGCCAACGGCGTGGAGACCCAGTACTTC
CDR3 protein: CASSLANGVETQYF

CDR3 length: 13
J gene: TRBJ2-7
D gene: TRBD1
V gene: TRBV6-5
clone size: -
CDR3 DNA: TGTGCCAGCAGTTACAGGGGGCCCTACGAGCAGTACTTC
CDR3 protein: CASSYRGPYEQYF

CDR3 length: 13
J gene: TRBJ1-2
D gene: -
V gene: TRBV5-1
clone size: -
CDR3 DNA: TGCGCCAGCAGCTTGGACGGAATCTATGGCTACACCTTC
CDR3 protein: CASSLDGIYGYTF

CDR3 length: 16
J gene: TRBJ2-7
D gene: -
V gene: TRBV4-2
clone size: once
CDR3 DNA: TGTGCCAGCAGCCAAGAATCCGGACTATACTCCTACGAGCAGTACTTC
CDR3 protein: CASSQESGLYSYEQYF

CDR3 length: 15
J gene: TRBJ2-7
D gene: TRBD1
V gene: TRBV11-2
clone size: few
CDR3 DNA: TGTGCCAGCAGCTTACCGGACAGGAGCTCCTACGAGCAGTACTTC
CDR3 protein: CASSLPDRSSYEQYF

CDR3 length: 19
J gene: TRBJ2-4
D gene: -
V gene: TRBV1
clone size: few
CDR3 DNA: TGCACCAGCAGTCAGGCCCTAGCGGGAGGGCCCTTGGCCAAAAACATTCAGTACTTC
CDR3 protein: CTSSQALAGGPLAKNIQYF

CDR3 length: 14
J gene: TRBJ1-3
D gene: -
V gene: TRBV28
clone size: -
CDR3 DNA: TGTGCCAGGGCCCAAAGGGGATCTGGAAACACCATATATTTT
CDR3 protein: CARAQRGSGNTIYF

CDR3 length: 10
J gene: TRBJ2-7
D gene: -
V gene: TRBV29-1
clone size: -
CDR3 DNA: TGCAGCGTTGGACAGGACGAGCAGTACTTC
CDR3 protein: CSVGQDEQYF

CDR3 length: 15
J gene: TRBJ1-3
D gene: -
V gene: TRBV9
clone size: once
CDR3 DNA: TGTGCCAGCAGCGTGTCCCCCAGGCGAGGAAACACCATATATTTT
CDR3 protein: CASSVSPRRGNTIYF

CDR3 length: 12
J gene: TRBJ2-7
D gene: -
V gene: TRBV4-1
clone size: once
CDR3 DNA: TGCGCCAGCTCTTTGGTTGCGGGCGAGCAGTACTTC
CDR3 protein: CASSLVAGEQYF

CDR3 length: 16
J gene: TRBJ2-7
D gene: -
V gene: TRBV27
clone size: -
CDR3 DNA: TGTGCCAGCAGCCCCTCCGGGGCGTTCCGCTCCTACGAGCAGTACTTC
CDR3 protein: CASSPSGAFRSYEQYF

CDR3 length: 16
J gene: TRBJ2-7
D gene: -
V gene: TRBV12-2
clone size: -
CDR3 DNA: TGTGCAAGTCGCTTAAGGGGACATCCGGAAAAATACGAGCAGTACTTC
CDR3 protein: CASRLRGHPEKYEQYF

CDR3 length: 15
J gene: TRBJ1-1
D gene: TRBD1
V gene: TRBV30
clone size: -
CDR3 DNA: TGTGCCTGGAGTGTAGACGGGACAGGGGGAGCTGAAGCTTTCTTT
CDR3 protein: CAWSVDGTGGAEAFF

CDR3 length: 13
J gene: TRBJ2-1
D gene: -
V gene: TRBV25-1
clone size: -
CDR3 DNA: TGTGCCAGCAGTGAATGGGGCCAAGGTGAGCAGTTCTTC
CDR3 protein: CASSEWGQGEQFF

CDR3 length: 19
J gene: TRBJ2-7
D gene: TRBD2
V gene: TRBV28
clone size: -
CDR3 DNA: TGTGCCAGCAGTCGGGTCGCCTCCCTTGTGGTAGCGGGAAGCTACGAGCAGTACTTC
CDR3 protein: CASSRVASLVVAGSYEQYF

CDR3 length: 13
J gene: TRBJ2-2
D gene: -
V gene: TRBV9
clone size: -
CDR3 DNA: TGTGCCAGCAGCCCCAGAAACACCGGGGAGCTGTTTTTT
CDR3 protein: CASSPRNTGELFF

CDR3 length: 14
J gene: TRBJ2-7
D gene: TRBD1
V gene: TRBV4-1
clone size: -
CDR3 DNA: TGCGCCAGCAGCCAAGGGGACAGGGCCTACGAGCAGTACTTC
CDR3 protein: CASSQGDRAYEQYF

CDR3 length: 14
J gene: TRBJ2-7
D gene: TRBD2
V gene: TRBV9
clone size: -
CDR3 DNA: TGTGCCAGCAGCGTAGGGGGCGGGAGCGACGAGCAGTACTTC
CDR3 protein: CASSVGGGSDEQYF

CDR3 length: 15
J gene: TRBJ2-3
D gene: TRBD2
V gene: TRBV6-6
clone size: once
CDR3 DNA: TGTGCCAGCAGGCCTAGCGGGAGGGGGGGAGATACGCAGTATTTT
CDR3 protein: CASRPSGRGGDTQYF

CDR3 length: 16
J gene: TRBJ1-3
D gene: -
V gene: TRBV9
clone size: -
CDR3 DNA: TGTGCCAGCAGCGTAGCCCGGGGGATCTCTGGAAACACCATATATTTT
CDR3 protein: CASSVARGISGNTIYF

CDR3 length: 14
J gene: TRBJ2-1
D gene: TRBD1
V gene: TRBV6-5
clone size: -
CDR3 DNA: TGTGCCAGCGAAGGGACAGGGGGCGCGGGTGAGCAGTTCTTC
CDR3 protein: CASEGTGGAGEQFF

CDR3 length: 19
J gene: TRBJ2-7
D gene: -
V gene: TRBV27
clone size: -
CDR3 DNA: TGTGCCAGCAGACCCGCGTGGAGTGGGTCCCTAGGGAGCTCCTACGAGCAGTACTTC
CDR3 protein: CASRPAWSGSLGSSYEQYF

CDR3 length: 14
J gene: TRBJ2-1
D gene: -
V gene: TRBV7-9
clone size: -
CDR3 DNA: TGTGCCAGCCATTGGGACACTGAAGGCAATGAGCAGTTCTTC
CDR3 protein: CASHWDTEGNEQFF

CDR3 length: 18
J gene: TRBJ2-3
D gene: TRBD2
V gene: TRBV27
clone size: -
CDR3 DNA: TGTGCCAGCAGTCCATACCCCCCCCTAGCGGGAGCAGCAGATACGCAGTATTTT
CDR3 protein: CASSPYPPLAGAADTQYF

CDR3 length: 17
J gene: TRBJ1-3
D gene: -
V gene: TRBV13
clone size: -
CDR3 DNA: TGTGCCAGCAGCTTACTCCAGGGATTTGACTCTGGAAACACCATATATTTT
CDR3 protein: CASSLLQGFDSGNTIYF

CDR3 length: 13
J gene: TRBJ1-2
D gene: -
V gene: TRBV6-1
clone size: -
CDR3 DNA: TGTGCCAGCAGCGGGCCCAGGGAGGATGGCTACACCTTC
CDR3 protein: CASSGPREDGYTF

CDR3 length: 15
J gene: TRBJ2-2
D gene: TRBD1
V gene: TRBV28
clone size: many
CDR3 DNA: TGTGCCAGCAGTTTGATCCCAGGGGGCAGCGGGGAGCTGTTTTTT
CDR3 protein: CASSLIPGGSGELFF

CDR3 length: 16
J gene: TRBJ1-2
D gene: -
V gene: TRBV5-1
clone size: -
CDR3 DNA: TGCGCCAGCAGCCCTTGGTGGCAGCAGATTAACTATGGCTACACCTTC
CDR3 protein: CASSPWWQQINYGYTF